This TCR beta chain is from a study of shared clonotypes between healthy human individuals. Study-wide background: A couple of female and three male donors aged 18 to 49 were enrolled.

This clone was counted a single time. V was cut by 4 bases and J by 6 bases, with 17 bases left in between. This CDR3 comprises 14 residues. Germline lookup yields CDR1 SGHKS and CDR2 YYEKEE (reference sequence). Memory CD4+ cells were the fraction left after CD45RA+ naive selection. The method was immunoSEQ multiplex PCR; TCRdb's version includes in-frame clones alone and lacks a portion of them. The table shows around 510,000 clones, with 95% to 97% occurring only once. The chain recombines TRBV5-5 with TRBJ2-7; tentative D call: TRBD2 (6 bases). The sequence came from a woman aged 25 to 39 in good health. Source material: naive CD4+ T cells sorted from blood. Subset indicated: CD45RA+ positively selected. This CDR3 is CASSETTSFSEQYF. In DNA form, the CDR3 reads TGTGCCAGCAGCGAAACTACTAGCTTCAGCGAGCAGTACTTC.